Sequencing of this T cell receptor beta chain was carried out in a study of control samples from healthy donors and cancer patients. Repertoires were generated with immunoSEQ multiplex PCR, while TCRdb's copy carries only in-frame clones and drops some. Of 95,000 to 130,000 clones listed, more than 75% are singletons. J gave up 6 bases and V 6 bases, and 17 bases lay outside the gene matches. CDR3 size: 17 residues. CDR1 is MNHEY, CDR2 SMNVEV, per germline (reference sequence). This clonotype originated in a woman in her sixties or seventies in good health. The sample consisted of blood. This rearrangement joins TRBV27 to TRBJ1-5; 7 bases are a match to TRBD1. The CDR3, as DNA: TGTGCCAGCAGCCCGAGCCGGGAGACAGGGAGGGGTCAGCCCCAGCATTTT. It yields the protein CASSPSRETGRGQPQHF.